The 17 T cell receptor beta chains below come from one sample, sequenced in a study of T-cell reconstitution after alpha-beta-depleted transplantation in children. Unique molecular identifiers were incorporated when the TCRbeta library was constructed. TCRdb called the PCR reads again in MiXCR, with one record for every CDR3 protein. The sample lists about 540,000 distinct CDR3 sequences; more than 20% were seen once. The starting material was PBMCs, obtained before TCRalphabeta/CD19-depleted stem cell transplant. The receptors were sampled from a boy younger than two with Wiskott-Aldrich syndrome, due to receive a stem cell transplant.

This chain uses TRBV5-1 with TRBJ2-5; D may be TRBD1 (6 bases). From germline, CDR1 is SGHRS and CDR2 YFSETQ. The CDR3 is 13 residues long. V was clipped by 7 bases and J by 1 base, with 11 bases between them. CDR3 region: CASLGGPQETQYF. The DNA of the CDR3 is TGCGCCAGCCTTGGGGGCCCCCAAGAGACCCAGTACTTC.

The chain carries TRBV20-1 and TRBJ2-1, with unresolved D. The germline V gene encodes CDR1 DFQATT and CDR2 SNEGSKA (reference sequence). The CDR3 has 14 residues. Trimming removed 3 bases from V and 0 bases from J, with 9 bases in between. CDR3 nucleotides: TGCAGTGCTAGGAGGCTGCTCTCCTACAATGAGCAGTTCTTC. Protein: CSARRLLSYNEQFF.

This clonotype was counted a few times. The junction shows a germline mismatch at one end, possibly a read error. Written as DNA, the CDR3 is TGCAGTGCTGGAGACAGGGGGCCAGCTGAAGCTTTCTTT. Protein product: CSAGDRGPAEAFF. The gene calls are TRBV20-1 and TRBJ1-1; 10 bases are shared with TRBD1. Per the germline V gene, CDR1 is DFQATT and CDR2 is SNEGSKA (reference sequence). This CDR3 has 13 amino acids.

The sample holds a few counts of this clonotype. This sequence joins TRBV20-1 and TRBJ2-7, with 9 bases matching TRBD2. This CDR3 is built from 17 residues. Germline CDR1 DFQATT, CDR2 SNEGSKA (reference sequence). V dropped 6 bases and J dropped 3; count of bases not matched to a gene: 18. The CDR3 DNA reads as TGCAGTGCCCTATACGGACTAGCGTATGCTCACGGCTACGAGCAGTACTTC. Its translation is CSALYGLAYAHGYEQYF.

This clonotype was picked up a small number of times. A junction end diverges from the germline sequence, so it may reflect a read error. The V call is TRBV5-1, the J call TRBJ1-1; a weak D match, TRBD1 (6 bases). This CDR3 is 19 amino acids long. Germline V gene data show CDR1 as SGHRS and CDR2 as YFSETQ. The CDR3 DNA sequence: TGCGCCAGCAACTTGAAGGCCAGGACAGATCTCCCCATGAACACTGAAGCTTTCTTT. Its protein product is CASNLKARTDLPMNTEAFF.

The rearrangement uses TRBV18 and TRBJ2-2, with 13 bases matching TRBD2. V trimming: 0 bases; J trimming: 7 bases; junction bases outside the gene matches: 2. Germline CDR1 and CDR2: KGHSH and LQKENI. This CDR3 spans 16 amino acids. CDR3 sequence reads: CASSPPGLAGDGELFF. In DNA form, the CDR3 reads TGTGCCAGCTCACCACCTGGACTAGCGGGAGACGGGGAGCTGTTTTTT.

This clonotype has only a few counts. V gene TRBV19 combines with J gene TRBJ2-1; a possible D gene is TRBD1 (5 bases). The ends were cut back, 9 bases at V and 1 base at J, with 16 bases in the middle. The CDR3 consists of 15 residues. Per the germline V gene, CDR1 is LNHDA and CDR2 is SQIVND (reference sequence). CDR3 loop: CASKGLKVSYNEQFF. The CDR3 DNA reads as TGTGCCAGCAAGGGGCTAAAGGTTTCCTACAATGAGCAGTTCTTC.

CDR3 sequence reads: CSVILAKNIQYF. DNA of the CDR3: TGCAGCGTTATTTTAGCCAAAAACATTCAGTACTTC. The chain couples TRBV29-1 to TRBJ2-4; D gene ambiguous. Germline CDR1 and CDR2: SQVTM and ANQGSEA. The V gene lost 5 bases and the J gene lost 0 bases, with 5 bases spanning the gap. This CDR3 comprises 12 residues.

To note about this clonotype: One end of the junction varies from germline; a read error may be responsible. V and J are TRBV6-2 or TRBV6-3 and TRBJ2-7; 10 bases fit TRBD2. CDR1 and CDR2 from the germline V gene are MNHEY and SVGEGT. CDR3 length: 14 residues. The CDR3 sequence is CASSYSKAGGPRDF. The CDR3 DNA follows: TGTGCCAGCAGTTACTCGAAAGCGGGAGGGCCCAGGGACTTC.

This clonotype showed up just once. V is TRBV5-1 and J is TRBJ2-1; no reliable D call. This CDR3 region has 12 residues. CDR1 is SGHRS, CDR2 YFSETQ, per germline. The V gene lost 4 bases and the J gene lost 8 bases, with 10 bases spanning the gap. CDR3: CASSPQPDEQFF. The CDR3 bases are TGCGCCAGCAGCCCGCAGCCGGATGAGCAGTTCTTC.

The chain recombines TRBV7-8 with TRBJ2-1; TRBD2 might be the D (5 bases). This CDR3 comprises 15 residues. Germline lookup yields CDR1 SGHVS and CDR2 FQNEAQ. Trimming removed 1 base at V and 4 bases at J, with 11 bases between. The CDR3 DNA is TGTGCCAGCAGCTTAGTAGTTAGCGTATACAATGAGCAGTTCTTC. Translating gives CASSLVVSVYNEQFF. The full variable domain, with the rest looked up from reference TRBV7-8 and TRBJ2-1, is GAGVSQSPRYKVAKRGQDVALRCDPISGHVSLFWYQQALGQGPEFLTYFQNEAQLDKSGLPSDRFFAERPEGSVSTLKIQRTQQEDSAVYLCASSLVVSVYNEQFFGPGTRLTVL.

This clonotype has only a few counts. V and J are TRBV29-1 and TRBJ2-1; unclear D gene. V was pared by 3 bases and J by 10 bases, with 13 bases between. Germline V gene sequence: CDR1 SQVTM, CDR2 ANQGSEA. The CDR3 runs 12 residues. This chain's CDR3 is CSVDYGYGEQFF. The CDR3, as DNA: TGCAGCGTTGATTACGGATACGGAGAGCAGTTCTTC.

The chain links TRBV5-1 to TRBJ2-7; 9 bases line up with TRBD1. CDR3 length: 14 amino acids. Germline CDR1 reads SGHRS; CDR2 reads YFSETQ. J gave up 1 base and V 3 bases, and 2 bases lay outside the gene matches. Written as DNA, the CDR3 is TGCGCCAGCAGCTGGACAGGGGAATCCTACGAGCAGTACTTC. Amino acid sequence: CASSWTGESYEQYF.

The chain recombines TRBV10-3 with TRBJ2-3, with D unclear. Trimming took off 7 bases at V and 4 bases at J, with 18 bases between the two ends. The length of the CDR3 is 15 residues. Germline V gene sequence: CDR1 ENHRY, CDR2 SYGVKD. The CDR3 DNA reads TGTGCCATCACGAAGGAAGCGACCCCCGCAGATACGCAGTATTTT. Translating it yields CAITKEATPADTQYF.

This clonotype showed up just a few times. This chain links TRBV20-1 with TRBJ2-1; 8 positions match TRBD2. This CDR3 is built from 14 residues. CDR1 and CDR2 from the germline V gene are DFQATT and SNEGSKA (reference sequence). The V gene end was trimmed by 2 bases and the J gene end by 4 bases; junction bases not matched to a gene: 4. This CDR3 reads CSARKAGGYNEQFF. The CDR3 region has the DNA TGCAGTGCTAGAAAGGCGGGGGGTTACAATGAGCAGTTCTTC.

The chain couples TRBV20-1 to TRBJ2-3; the match to TRBD2 covers 10 bases. Germline CDR1 is DFQATT and CDR2 is SNEGSKA (reference sequence). V trimming: 6 bases; J trimming: 2 bases; junction bases outside the gene matches: 8. This CDR3 is built from 15 residues. The CDR3 region is CSADLGLAPTDTQYF. Here the CDR3 DNA reads TGCAGTGCCGACTTGGGACTAGCGCCCACAGATACGCAGTATTTT.

The sample holds a few counts of this clonotype. Here the CDR3 reads CAISTFNRGEEETQYF. The CDR3 DNA reads as TGTGCCATCAGCACCTTCAACAGGGGCGAGGAAGAGACCCAGTACTTC. This chain joins TRBV10-3 and TRBJ2-5; 7 positions match TRBD1. V lost 6 bases to trimming and J lost 3 bases; unmatched junction nucleotides: 13. The CDR3 covers 16 residues. The germline V gene encodes CDR1 ENHRY and CDR2 SYGVKD.